One T cell receptor beta chain is described in this entry. Its specificity is unknown. Profiled with immunoSEQ multiplex PCR; TCRdb holds only in-frame clones, not every one. The sample comprises some 52,000 clones, about 89% of which are singletons, and approximately 7% rests with the top ten. Time point noted: cycle 4 day 1 (C4D1), after less than seven weeks of nivolumab. Relapse after autologous stem cell transplantation occurred in every patient, and brentuximab vedotin exposure varied. This sample is drawn from a study of PD-1 blockade in classical Hodgkin lymphoma. Study-wide results and limits: Complete responders possessed baseline diversity comparable to newly diagnosed patients. Although disease activity or prior therapy may be involved, causes of the repertoire differences remain undefined. Healthy donors reportedly exceeded newly diagnosed patients in baseline TCR diversity.

There are 15 residues in the CDR3. Trimming cost V 5 bases and J 4 bases; bases outside gene matches: 5. CDR1 and CDR2 (germline): SGHTA, FQGTGA. This receptor was identified in a human donor with classical Hodgkin lymphoma. The rearrangement joins TRBV7-3 to TRBJ2-2; 9 nucleotides agree with TRBD1. This sample comprised peripheral blood mononuclear cells (PBMCs), obtained before the fourth cycle of nivolumab. The CDR3 loop reads CASSQTGGVTGELFF. The CDR3 bases are TGTGCCAGCAGCCAAACAGGGGGCGTCACCGGGGAGCTGTTTTTT.